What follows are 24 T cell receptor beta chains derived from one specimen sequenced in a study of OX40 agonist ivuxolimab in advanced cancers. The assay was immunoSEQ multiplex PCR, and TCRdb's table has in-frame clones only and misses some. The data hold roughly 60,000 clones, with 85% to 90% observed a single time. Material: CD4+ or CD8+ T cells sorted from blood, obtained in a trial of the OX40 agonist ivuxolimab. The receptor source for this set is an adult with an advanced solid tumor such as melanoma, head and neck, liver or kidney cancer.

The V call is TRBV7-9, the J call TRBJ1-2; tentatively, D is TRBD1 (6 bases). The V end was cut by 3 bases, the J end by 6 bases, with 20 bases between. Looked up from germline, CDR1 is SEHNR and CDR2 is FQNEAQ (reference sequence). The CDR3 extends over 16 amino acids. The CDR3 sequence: CASSFAGVRDMDGYTF. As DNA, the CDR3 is TGTGCCAGCAGCTTCGCAGGGGTCAGGGATATGGATGGCTACACCTTC.

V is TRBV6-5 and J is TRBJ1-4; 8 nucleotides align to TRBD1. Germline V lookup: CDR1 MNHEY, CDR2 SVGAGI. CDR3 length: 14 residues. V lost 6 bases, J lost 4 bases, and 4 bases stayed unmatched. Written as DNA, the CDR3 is TGTGCCAGCAGCCGACAGGGGATTAATGAAAAACTGTTTTTT. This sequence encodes CASSRQGINEKLFF.

The CDR3 region is CASSLGLIAGAGNTIYF. The DNA of the CDR3 is TGTGCCAGCAGCTTAGGATTGATAGCAGGGGCTGGAAACACCATATATTTT. The rearrangement joins TRBV7-2 to TRBJ1-3; the D gene is possibly TRBD1 (6 bases). Germline CDR1 is SGHTA and CDR2 is FQGNSA. Trimming shortened V by 1 base and J by 2 bases, and 15 bases separated the two germline ends. The CDR3 is 17 amino acids.

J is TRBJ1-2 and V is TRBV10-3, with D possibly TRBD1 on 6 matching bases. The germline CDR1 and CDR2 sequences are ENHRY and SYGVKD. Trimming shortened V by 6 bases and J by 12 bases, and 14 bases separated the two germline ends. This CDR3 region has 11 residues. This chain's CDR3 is CAISQTGPHTF. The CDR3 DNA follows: TGTGCCATCAGCCAGACAGGCCCCCACACCTTC.

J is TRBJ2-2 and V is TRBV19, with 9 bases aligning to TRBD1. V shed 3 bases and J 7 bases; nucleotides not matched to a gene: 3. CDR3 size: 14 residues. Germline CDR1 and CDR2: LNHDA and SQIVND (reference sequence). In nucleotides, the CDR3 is TGTGCCAGTAGTATGGGACAGGGAGGCGGGGAGCTGTTTTTT. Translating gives CASSMGQGGGELFF.

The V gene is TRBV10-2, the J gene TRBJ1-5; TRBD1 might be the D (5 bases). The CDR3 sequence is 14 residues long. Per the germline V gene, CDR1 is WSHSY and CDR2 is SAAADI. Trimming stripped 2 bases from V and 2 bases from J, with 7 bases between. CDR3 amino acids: CASSEMGGNQPQHF. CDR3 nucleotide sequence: TGCGCCAGCAGTGAGATGGGGGGCAATCAGCCCCAGCATTTT.

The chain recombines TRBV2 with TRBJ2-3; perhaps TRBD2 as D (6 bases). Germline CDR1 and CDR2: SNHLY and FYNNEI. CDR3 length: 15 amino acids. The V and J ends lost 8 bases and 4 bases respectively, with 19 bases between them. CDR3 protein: CASRERRWGADTQYF. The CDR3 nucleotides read TGTGCCAGCCGGGAGAGAAGATGGGGGGCAGATACGCAGTATTTT.

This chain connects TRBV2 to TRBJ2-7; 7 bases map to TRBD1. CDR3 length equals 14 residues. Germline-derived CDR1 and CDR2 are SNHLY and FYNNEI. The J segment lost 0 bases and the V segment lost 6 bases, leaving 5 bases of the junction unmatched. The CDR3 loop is CASRSQGISYEQYF. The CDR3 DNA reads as TGTGCCAGCAGGTCACAGGGGATCTCCTACGAGCAGTACTTC.

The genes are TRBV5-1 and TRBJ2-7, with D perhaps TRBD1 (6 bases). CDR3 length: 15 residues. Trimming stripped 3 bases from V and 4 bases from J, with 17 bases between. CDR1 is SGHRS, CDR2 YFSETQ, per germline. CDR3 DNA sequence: TGCGCCAGCAGCTACCTCGGAAGGGGGAATTACGAGCAGTACTTC. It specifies CASSYLGRGNYEQYF.

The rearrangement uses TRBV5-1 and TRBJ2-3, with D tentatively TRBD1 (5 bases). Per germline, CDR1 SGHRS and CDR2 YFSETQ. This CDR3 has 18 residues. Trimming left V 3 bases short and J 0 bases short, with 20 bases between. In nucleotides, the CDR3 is TGCGCCAGCAGCTCGGCGACGTCAGGGTTTGGTAGCACAGATACGCAGTATTTT. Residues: CASSSATSGFGSTDTQYF.

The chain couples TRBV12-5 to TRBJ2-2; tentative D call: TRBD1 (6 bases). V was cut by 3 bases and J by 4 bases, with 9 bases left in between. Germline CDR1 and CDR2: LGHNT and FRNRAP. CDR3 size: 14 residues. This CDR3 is CASGLQGRTGELFF. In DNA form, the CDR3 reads TGTGCTAGTGGTTTACAGGGTCGCACCGGGGAGCTGTTTTTT.

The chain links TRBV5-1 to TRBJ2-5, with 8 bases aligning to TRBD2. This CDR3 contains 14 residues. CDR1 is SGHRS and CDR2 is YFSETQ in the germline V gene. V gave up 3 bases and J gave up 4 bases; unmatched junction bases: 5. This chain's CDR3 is CASSYGRAGETQYF. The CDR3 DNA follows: TGCGCCAGCAGCTACGGGAGGGCTGGAGAGACCCAGTACTTC.

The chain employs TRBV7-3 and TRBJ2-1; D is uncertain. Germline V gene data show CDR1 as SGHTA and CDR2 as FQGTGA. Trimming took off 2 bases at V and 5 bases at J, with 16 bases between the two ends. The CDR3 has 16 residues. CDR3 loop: CASSLGPNLQHNEQFF. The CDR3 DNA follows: TGTGCCAGCAGCTTAGGCCCAAACCTACAACACAATGAGCAGTTCTTC.

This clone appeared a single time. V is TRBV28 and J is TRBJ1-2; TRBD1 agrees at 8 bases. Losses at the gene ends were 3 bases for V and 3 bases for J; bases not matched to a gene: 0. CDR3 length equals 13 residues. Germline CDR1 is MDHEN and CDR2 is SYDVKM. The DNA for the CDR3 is TGTGCCAGCAGTTTGGACAGGGACTATGGCTACACCTTC. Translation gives CASSLDRDYGYTF.

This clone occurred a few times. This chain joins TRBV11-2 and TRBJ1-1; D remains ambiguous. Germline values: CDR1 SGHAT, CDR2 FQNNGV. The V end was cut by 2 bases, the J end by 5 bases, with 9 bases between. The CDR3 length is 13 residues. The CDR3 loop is CASSLMIGTEAFF. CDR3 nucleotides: TGTGCCAGCAGCTTAATGATAGGGACTGAAGCTTTCTTT.

CDR3 nucleotides: TGTGCCAGCAGCCTCAGGGCTAACTATGGCTACACCTTC. This sequence encodes CASSLRANYGYTF. The chain employs TRBV2 and TRBJ1-2, with a possible D match to TRBD1 (5 bases). V was pared by 6 bases and J by 0 bases, with 8 bases between. The V gene's germline CDR1 is SNHLY and CDR2 FYNNEI. The CDR3 is 13 amino acids. Together with reference TRBV2 and TRBJ1-2, the CDR3 gives the full variable domain: EPEVTQTPSHQVTQMGQEVILRCVPISNHLYFYWYRQILGQKVEFLVSFYNNEISEKSEIFDDQFSVERPDGSNFTLKIRSTKLEDSAMYFCASSLRANYGYTFGSGTRLTVV.

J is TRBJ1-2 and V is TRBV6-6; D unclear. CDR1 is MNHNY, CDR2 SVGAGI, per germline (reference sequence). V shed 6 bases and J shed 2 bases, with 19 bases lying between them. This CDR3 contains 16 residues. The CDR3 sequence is CASSPALDGKNYGYTF. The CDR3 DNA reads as TGTGCCAGCAGCCCCGCGCTAGACGGCAAAAACTATGGCTACACCTTC.

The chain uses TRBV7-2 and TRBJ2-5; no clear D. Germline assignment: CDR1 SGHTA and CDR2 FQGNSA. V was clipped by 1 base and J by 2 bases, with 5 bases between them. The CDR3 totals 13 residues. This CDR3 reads CASSLVTQETQYF. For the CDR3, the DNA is TGTGCCAGCAGCTTAGTGACTCAAGAGACCCAGTACTTC.

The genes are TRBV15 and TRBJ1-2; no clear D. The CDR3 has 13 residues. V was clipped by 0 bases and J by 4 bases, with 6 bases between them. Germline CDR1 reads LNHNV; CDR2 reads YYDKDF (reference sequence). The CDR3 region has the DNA TGTGCCACCAGCAGAGAACTGAGCTATGGCTACACCTTC. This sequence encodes CATSRELSYGYTF.

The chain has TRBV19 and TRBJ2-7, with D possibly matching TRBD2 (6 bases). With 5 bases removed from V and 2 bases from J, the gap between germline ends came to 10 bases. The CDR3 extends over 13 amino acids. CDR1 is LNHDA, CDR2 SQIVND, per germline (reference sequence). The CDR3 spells CASSGGRPYEQYF. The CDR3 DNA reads TGTGCCAGTAGTGGAGGGAGACCCTACGAGCAGTACTTC.

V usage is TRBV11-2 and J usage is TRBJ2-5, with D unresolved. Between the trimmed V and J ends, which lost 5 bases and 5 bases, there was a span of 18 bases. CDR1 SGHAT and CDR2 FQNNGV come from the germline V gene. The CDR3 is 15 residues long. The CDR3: CASSAQGGIGETQYF. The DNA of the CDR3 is TGTGCCAGCAGCGCCCAAGGTGGGATAGGGGAGACCCAGTACTTC.

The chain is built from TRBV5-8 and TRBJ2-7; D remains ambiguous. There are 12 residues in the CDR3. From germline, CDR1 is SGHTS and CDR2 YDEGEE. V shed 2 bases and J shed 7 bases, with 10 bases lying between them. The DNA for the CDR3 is TGTGCCAGCAGCTTAAAACAGCTTGAGCAGTACTTC. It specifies CASSLKQLEQYF.

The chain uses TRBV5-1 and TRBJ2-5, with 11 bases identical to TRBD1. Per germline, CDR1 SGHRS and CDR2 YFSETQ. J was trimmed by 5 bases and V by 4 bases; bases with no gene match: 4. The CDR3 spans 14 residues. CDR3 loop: CASSRTGGEETQYF. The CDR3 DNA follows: TGCGCCAGCAGCCGGACAGGGGGCGAGGAGACCCAGTACTTC. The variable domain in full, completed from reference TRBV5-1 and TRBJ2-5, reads KAGVTQTPRYLIKTRGQQVTLSCSPISGHRSVSWYQQTPGQGLQFLFEYFSETQRNKGNFPGRFSGRQFSNSRSEMNVSTLELGDSALYLCASSRTGGEETQYFGPGTRLLVL.

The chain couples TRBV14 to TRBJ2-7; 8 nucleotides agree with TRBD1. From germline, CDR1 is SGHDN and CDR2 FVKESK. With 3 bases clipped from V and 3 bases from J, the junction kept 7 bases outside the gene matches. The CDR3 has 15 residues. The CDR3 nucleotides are TGTGCCAGCAGCCAGCAGGGGGCGCGGATCTACGAGCAGTACTTC. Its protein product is CASSQQGARIYEQYF. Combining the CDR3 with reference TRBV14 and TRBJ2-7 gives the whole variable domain EAGVTQFPSHSVIEKGQTVTLRCDPISGHDNLYWYRRVMGKEIKFLLHFVKESKQDESGMPNNRFLAERTGGTYSTLKVQPAELEDSGVYFCASSQQGARIYEQYFGPGTRLTVT.